The 13 T cell receptor beta chains given below trace back to one sample, sequenced in a study of T cell responses to AZD1222 COVID-19 vaccine. Measured with immunoSEQ multiplex PCR; TCRdb has only the in-frame clones, and not every one. This sample carries 150,000 or so clones, less than 90% of them seen once, and the ten largest clones take 5.5%. Sequencing used peripheral blood, obtained on day 0 of MenACWY control vaccination. These receptors were taken from an adult in good health.

Written as DNA, the CDR3 is TGTGCCAGCAGATTCCCGGGGTCGGGAGCGGAGATCACAGATACGCAGTATTTT. Translated, it gives CASRFPGSGAEITDTQYF. The chain is built from TRBV28 and TRBJ2-3, with D possibly TRBD2 on 6 matching bases. Germline V gives CDR1 MDHEN, CDR2 SYDVKM. Trimming took off 6 bases at V and 2 bases at J, with 24 bases between the two ends. This CDR3 region has 18 residues.

The V call is TRBV5-6, the J call TRBJ2-3, with 14 positions matching TRBD2. Unmatched junction bases numbered 11, after V lost 4 bases and J lost 4 bases. Germline loops: CDR1 SGHDT, CDR2 YYEEEE. There are 18 residues in the CDR3. This chain's CDR3 is CASSPPGLAGVLADTQYF. The CDR3 DNA follows: TGTGCCAGCAGCCCCCCGGGACTAGCGGGAGTTCTGGCAGATACGCAGTATTTT. Looking up the rest from reference TRBV5-6 and TRBJ2-3 gives the full variable domain: DAGVTQSPTHLIKTRGQQVTLRCSPKSGHDTVSWYQQALGQGPQFIFQYYEEEERQRGNFPDRFSGHQFPNYSSELNVNALLLGDSALYLCASSPPGLAGVLADTQYFGPGTRLTVL.

The sample holds a few counts of this clone. This rearrangement joins TRBV4-1 to TRBJ2-3; D perhaps matches TRBD1 (5 bases). This CDR3 region has 14 residues. The germline CDR1 and CDR2 sequences are MGHRA and YSYEKL. The V and J ends lost 4 bases and 2 bases respectively, with 10 bases between them. CDR3 coding DNA: TGCGCCAGCAGCCGAGACAGACTCACAGATACGCAGTATTTT. This encodes CASSRDRLTDTQYF.

The rearrangement uses TRBV4-2 and TRBJ1-4; D perhaps matches TRBD1 (5 bases). Trimming left V 2 bases short and J 13 bases short, with 32 bases between. The germline V gene encodes CDR1 LGHNA and CDR2 YNFKEQ. CDR3 length: 19 amino acids. The CDR3 nucleotides are TGTGCCAGCAGCCAAATGATAAGGGGACCGGAGAGTCTCGCGTCTGGACTGTTTTTT. Translating it yields CASSQMIRGPESLASGLFF.

This clone came up once. The chain couples TRBV19 to TRBJ1-1, with TRBD1 as a possible D gene (5 bases). The CDR3 runs 14 residues. CDR1 LNHDA and CDR2 SQIVND come from the germline V gene (reference sequence). The ends were cut back, 2 bases at V and 6 bases at J, with 13 bases in the middle. The CDR3 sequence: CASSIFRVGAEAFF. The CDR3 nucleotides read TGTGCCAGTAGTATATTCAGGGTAGGGGCTGAAGCTTTCTTT.

This clone was recorded once. Just one base apart from a much larger clone, this may be a read error. The chain has TRBV11-1 and TRBJ2-7; weak D call: TRBD1 (5 bases). Germline CDR1 SGHAT, CDR2 FQDESV (reference sequence). Deletions cut 5 bases from V and 0 bases from J, with 11 bases between. The CDR3 is 14 amino acids. This chain's CDR3 is CASSRDRSSYEQYV. CDR3 nucleotide sequence: TGTGCCAGCAGCCGCGACAGAAGCTCCTACGAGCAGTACGTC.

The rearrangement joins TRBV27 to TRBJ2-1; tentatively, D is TRBD1 (5 bases). The CDR3 covers 15 residues. V lost 3 bases to trimming and J lost 1 base, with 10 bases between them. Germline V gives CDR1 MNHEY, CDR2 SMNVEV (reference sequence). The DNA of the CDR3 is TGTGCCAGCAGTTTGACAGTGGGGTCCTACAATGAGCAGTTCTTC. This codes for CASSLTVGSYNEQFF.

The J gene is TRBJ2-7, the V gene TRBV29-1; weak D call: TRBD1 (5 bases). V shed 5 bases and J shed 6 bases, with 11 bases lying between them. Germline V gene data show CDR1 as SQVTM and CDR2 as ANQGSEA. The CDR3 extends over 11 amino acids. CDR3 sequence: CSVLTQGEQYF. The CDR3 bases are TGCAGCGTTTTAACCCAGGGCGAGCAGTACTTC.

The V and J genes are TRBV3-1 (or the pseudogene TRBV3-2) and TRBJ1-4, with D hard to call. Trimming took off 1 base at V and 8 bases at J, with 14 bases between the two ends. The germline V gene encodes CDR1 LGHDT and CDR2 YNNKEL (reference sequence). The CDR3 runs to 15 residues. The CDR3 loop is CASSQGGQRGEKLFF. The CDR3 DNA sequence: TGTGCCAGCAGCCAAGGAGGCCAGCGAGGAGAAAAACTGTTTTTT.

This clone has a single count. This chain joins TRBV13 and TRBJ2-2, with D perhaps TRBD1 (6 bases). The CDR3 has 15 residues. Germline V lookup: CDR1 PRHDT, CDR2 FYEKMQ (reference sequence). The V end lost 10 bases, the J end lost 2 bases, and 17 bases lay between the germline ends. The CDR3 is CATRRRDTNTGELFF. In nucleotides, the CDR3 is TGTGCCACTCGCCGCCGGGACACCAACACCGGGGAGCTGTTTTTT.

This clone was found a few times. The chain recombines TRBV11-2 with TRBJ1-2, with D possibly TRBD1 on 5 matching bases. The CDR3 has 14 amino acids. CDR1 and CDR2 (germline): SGHAT, FQNNGV. V lost 5 bases, J lost 7 bases, and 17 bases lay in between. CDR3 amino acids: CASSPLGAAAGYTF. The CDR3 bases are TGTGCCAGCAGCCCCTTAGGGGCTGCTGCTGGCTACACCTTC.

The table lists this clone with a few counts. This chain joins TRBV18 and TRBJ2-5; D is unresolved. The CDR3 consists of 15 residues. The V end was cut by 0 bases, the J end by 1 base, with 9 bases between. Germline lookup yields CDR1 KGHSH and CDR2 LQKENI. The CDR3: CASSPPTTRQETQYF. The CDR3 nucleotides are TGTGCCAGCTCACCACCGACCACACGCCAAGAGACCCAGTACTTC.

This chain joins TRBV19 and TRBJ2-5; D possibly corresponds to TRBD1 (6 bases). V lost 7 bases and J 2 bases, leaving 17 bases between the germline ends. This CDR3 is built from 15 residues. The germline V gene has CDR1 LNHDA and CDR2 SQIVND (reference sequence). The CDR3 protein is CASTPRGAGQETQYF. The CDR3, as DNA: TGTGCCAGTACCCCCAGGGGCGCAGGGCAAGAGACCCAGTACTTC.